The sample holds many counts of the clone carrying this T cell receptor (beta chain). As yet, its antigen is unknown. These data come from a study of HIV-infected patients and healthy controls. Germline V gives CDR1 MNHEY, CDR2 SVGAGI. The CDR3 runs to 16 residues. Trimming removed 5 bases at V and 3 bases at J, with 19 bases between. Whole blood was used without fractionation, so all unsorted peripheral T cells were included. Peripheral blood, roughly 2.7 ml, was drawn for RNA extraction. Approximately 500 ng RNA was reverse transcribed with alpha and beta constant-region primers. Each of the alpha and beta chains got its own library through chain-specific third strand synthesis with indices. MiXCR, applied by TCRdb to the 5' RACE reads, yields one record per CDR3 protein. The profile covers approximately 16,000 distinct CDR3 sequences, with 8% to 10% appearing a single time and 5.1% taken by the ten largest.

Whole-study results and caveats: With just sixteen HIV-infected individuals processed, the findings' generality was considered strongly limited. HIV+ repertoires were severely depleted of MAIT alpha-chain CDR3s, unlike healthy controls.

Sequenced: blood. The TCR sequence derives from an adult in good health. The chain couples TRBV6-5 to TRBJ2-5, with a possible D match to TRBD2 (6 bases). This chain's CDR3 is CASSPNGSGGKETQYF. CDR3 in DNA: TGTGCCAGCAGTCCCAACGGTAGCGGAGGGAAAGAGACCCAGTACTTC.